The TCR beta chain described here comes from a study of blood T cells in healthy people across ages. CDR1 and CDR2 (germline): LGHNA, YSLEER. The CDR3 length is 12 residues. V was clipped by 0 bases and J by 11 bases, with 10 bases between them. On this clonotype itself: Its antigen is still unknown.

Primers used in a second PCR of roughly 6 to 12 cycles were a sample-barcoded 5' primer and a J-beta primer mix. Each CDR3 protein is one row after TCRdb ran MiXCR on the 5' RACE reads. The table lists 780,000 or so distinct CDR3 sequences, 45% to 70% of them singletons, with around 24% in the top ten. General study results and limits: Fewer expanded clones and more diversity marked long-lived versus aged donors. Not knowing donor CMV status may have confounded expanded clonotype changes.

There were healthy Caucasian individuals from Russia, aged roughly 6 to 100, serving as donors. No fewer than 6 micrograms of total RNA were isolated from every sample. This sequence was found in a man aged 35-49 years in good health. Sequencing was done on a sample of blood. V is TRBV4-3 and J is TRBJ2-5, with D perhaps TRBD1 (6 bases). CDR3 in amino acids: CASSQDDRQQYF. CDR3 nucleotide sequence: TGCGCCAGCAGCCAAGACGACAGGCAGCAGTACTTC.